This passage covers 21 T cell receptor beta chains from one sample sequenced in a study of spatial heterogeneity in lung cancer. Study-wide points: Tumoral mutation counts were tracked by counts of expanded intratumoral alpha and beta TCRs.

Sample time point: sample taken at primary tumor resection. Their antigen targets remain unknown. From the 5' RACE reads, TCRdb called clonotypes with MiXCR, one entry per CDR3 protein. The data hold approximately 13,000 distinct CDR3 sequences, with just over 5% observed a single time. This specimen was lung tumor tissue, taken at surgery. The receptors were sampled from a male donor with early-stage non-small cell lung cancer.

This clonotype is categorized as large (0.1 to 1%). A library made for alpha chains picked up this beta chain off target, so its size means little. This rearrangement joins TRBV27 to TRBJ2-1, with 9 positions matching TRBD2. Looked up from germline, CDR1 is MNHEY and CDR2 is SMNVEV (reference sequence). The V and J ends lost 0 bases and 1 base, in that order; junction bases with no gene match: 7. The CDR3 extends over 18 amino acids. This chain's CDR3 is CASSLSPAAGGSYNEQFF. The CDR3 nucleotides are TGTGCCAGCAGTTTATCCCCAGCGGCGGGGGGGTCCTACAATGAGCAGTTCTTC.

This clonotype occurred a few times. This beta chain is off target for a library built for alpha chains, so its abundance means little. Written as DNA, the CDR3 is TGCAGTGCTAGAGGATCCCTAGCGGTAGATACGCAGTATTTT. Encoded protein: CSARGSLAVDTQYF. The chain employs TRBV20-1 and TRBJ2-3, with 7 bases matching TRBD2. CDR1 and CDR2 from the germline V gene are DFQATT and SNEGSKA (reference sequence). The CDR3 loop spans 14 amino acids. J gave up 5 bases and V 1 base, and 6 bases lay outside the gene matches.

This clonotype appeared once. With a much larger clone just one base away, this may be a read error. This beta chain came through as a stray read in a library set up for alpha chains, and its size says little. The V and J genes are TRBV7-8 and TRBJ1-1; perhaps TRBD1 as D (5 bases). Per the germline V gene, CDR1 is SGHVS and CDR2 is FQNEAQ. The CDR3 runs 15 residues. The CDR3 reads CASSLDEGWGTVAFF. The CDR3 nucleotides read TGTGCCAGCAGCTTAGACGAGGGATGGGGCACTGTAGCTTTCTTT.

This clonotype was seen many times. The library was prepared for alpha chains; this beta chain is a stray read, so its frequency means little. The chain recombines TRBV6-6 with TRBJ2-2; D is possibly TRBD1 or TRBD2 (5 bases each). CDR1 is MNHNY and CDR2 is SVGAGI in the germline V gene (reference sequence). This CDR3 has 14 amino acids. Trimming took 8 bases from V and 1 from J, leaving 11 bases between them. The chain's CDR3 is CASGTQKNTGELFF. The CDR3 DNA reads TGTGCCAGCGGGACGCAAAAGAACACCGGGGAGCTGTTTTTT.

This clonotype was recorded many times. This beta chain is an off-target read within a library intended for alpha chains, so its frequency means little. This chain connects TRBV29-1 to TRBJ2-7; 7 bases are a match to TRBD1. Germline V lookup: CDR1 SQVTM, CDR2 ANQGSEA. This CDR3 is built from 11 residues. With V trimmed by 5 bases and J by 6 bases, 4 bases remained unmatched. CDR3 residues: CSVKGAGEQYF. CDR3 bases: TGCAGCGTTAAGGGGGCGGGCGAGCAGTACTTC.

This clonotype was seen just once. Within a library made for alpha chains, this beta chain is off target, and its count is uninformative. The genes are TRBV6-5 and TRBJ2-2; no clear D gene. This CDR3 is built from 12 residues. V lost 4 bases and J 7 bases, leaving 7 bases between the germline ends. CDR1 is MNHEY, CDR2 SVGAGI, per germline. CDR3 in amino acids: CASSSGYGELFF. The CDR3 bases are TGTGCCAGCAGTTCAGGATACGGGGAGCTGTTTTTT.

In its sample, this clonotype was seen a few times. Since the library was made to target alpha chains, this beta chain is a stray read and its abundance is not meaningful. Here the CDR3 DNA reads TGCGCCAGCAGCTTGGCCTTTGTATCGGGGAGTAGCACCGGGGAGCTGTTTTTT. Residues: CASSLAFVSGSSTGELFF. V gene TRBV5-1 combines with J gene TRBJ2-2; D is perhaps TRBD2 (5 bases). V lost 0 bases to trimming and J lost 4 bases, with 19 bases between them. The CDR3 is 18 amino acids. Looked up from germline, CDR1 is SGHRS and CDR2 is YFSETQ.

On this clonotype: A library prepared for alpha chains yielded this beta chain as an off-target read; its size is of little meaning. The rearrangement links TRBV20-1 to TRBJ2-5; D may match TRBD1 or TRBD2 (5 bases each). The V and J ends lost 0 bases and 1 base respectively, with 18 bases between them. The CDR3 extends over 17 amino acids. The germline CDR1 and CDR2 sequences are DFQATT and SNEGSKA (reference sequence). CDR3 nucleotide sequence: TGCAGTGCTAGAGATTATGCGGAGAGGGGTCTCCAAGAGACCCAGTACTTC. Encoded protein: CSARDYAERGLQETQYF.

This clonotype was seen ten or more times. A library made for alpha chains picked up this beta chain off target, so its size means little. V and J are TRBV10-3 and TRBJ1-2, with D possibly TRBD1 on 6 matching bases. Germline V CDR1 and CDR2: ENHRY, SYGVKD. This CDR3 contains 14 residues. Trimming pared 0 bases from V and 5 bases from J, leaving 10 bases between. This CDR3 is CAISESGQQYGYTF. The CDR3 nucleotides are TGTGCCATCAGTGAGTCTGGACAGCAGTATGGCTACACCTTC.

Sample share makes this clonotype large. A library made for alpha chains picked up this beta chain off target, so its size means little. The rearrangement uses TRBV4-2 and TRBJ1-2; a weak D match, TRBD1 (6 bases). Germline V gives CDR1 LGHNA, CDR2 YNFKEQ. The CDR3 runs to 14 residues. V dropped 3 bases and J dropped 2 bases, with 10 bases sitting between them. As DNA, the CDR3 is TGTGCCAGCAGCCAGGAGGACAGAAACTATGGCTACACCTTC. It is translated as CASSQEDRNYGYTF.

This clonotype was detected only a few times. This beta chain is off target for a library built for alpha chains, so its abundance means little. V and J are TRBV11-3 and TRBJ2-2, with TRBD1 identical over 12 bases. The CDR3 totals 16 residues. CDR1 and CDR2 from the germline V gene are SGHNT and YENEEA. V lost 4 bases and J lost 3; bases outside the gene matches: 3. The CDR3 DNA reads TGTGCCAGCAGCTCGGGGACAGGGGGCTACACCGGGGAGCTGTTTTTT. Translated: CASSSGTGGYTGELFF. Filled out from reference TRBV11-3 and TRBJ2-2, the complete variable domain reads EAGVVQSPRYKIIEKKQPVAFWCNPISGHNTLYWYLQNLGQGPELLIRYENEEAVDDSQLPKDRFSAERLKGVDSTLKIQPAELGDSAVYLCASSSGTGGYTGELFFGEGSRLTVL.

In its sample, this clonotype was seen a few times. The library was prepared for alpha chains; this beta chain is a stray read, so its frequency means little. V usage is TRBV9 and J usage is TRBJ2-5; D possibly corresponds to TRBD1 (5 bases). Trimming shortened V by 3 bases and J by 1 base, and 10 bases separated the two germline ends. The CDR3 totals 14 residues. The germline CDR1 and CDR2 sequences are SGDLS and YYNGEE. CDR3 protein: CASSARQIQETQYF. The DNA for the CDR3 is TGTGCCAGCAGCGCCCGACAGATCCAAGAGACCCAGTACTTC. Drawing the rest from reference TRBV9 and TRBJ2-5, the complete variable domain is DSGVTQTPKHLITATGQRVTLRCSPRSGDLSVYWYQQSLDQGLQFLIQYYNGEERAKGNILERFSAQQFPDLHSELNLSSLELGDSALYFCASSARQIQETQYFGPGTRLLVL.

For this clonotype: The size of this beta chain means little, since it is a stray read in a library made for alpha chains. CDR3 in DNA: TGTGCCACCAGCAGGGCGGTGGAAGGTGGCACAGATACGCAGTATTTT. Translated, it gives CATSRAVEGGTDTQYF. The chain links TRBV15 to TRBJ2-3; D gene unclear. This CDR3 contains 16 residues. The germline CDR1 and CDR2 sequences are LNHNV and YYDKDF (reference sequence). V dropped 3 bases and J dropped 1 base, with 14 bases sitting between them.

As regards this clonotype: This beta chain slipped into a library made for alpha chains as a stray read, so its size is not meaningful. V usage is TRBV6-1 and J usage is TRBJ1-1; D gene ambiguous. This CDR3 has 13 residues. V gave up 7 bases and J gave up 4 bases, with 13 bases separating them. Germline CDR1 reads MNHNS; CDR2 reads SASEGT. DNA of the CDR3: TGTGCCAGCAAATTCGATTGGAGCACTGAAGCTTTCTTT. It is translated as CASKFDWSTEAFF.

This clonotype has ten or more counts. Since the library was made to target alpha chains, this beta chain is a stray read and its abundance is not meaningful. The rearrangement links TRBV28 to TRBJ2-6; the D is unclear. This CDR3 region has 14 residues. V was shortened by 4 bases and J by 4 bases, with 8 bases between the two germline ends. Germline values: CDR1 MDHEN, CDR2 SYDVKM. CDR3 DNA: TGTGCCAGCAGTTCCCCGGCAGGGGCCAACGTCCTGACTTTC. The encoded protein is CASSSPAGANVLTF.

This clonotype has ten or more counts. This beta chain is a stray read from a library made for alpha chains; its abundance is not meaningful. The chain joins TRBV28 to TRBJ1-5, with 10 bases matching TRBD1. Per germline, CDR1 MDHEN and CDR2 SYDVKM. Unmatched junction bases numbered 8, after V lost 2 bases and J lost 7 bases. CDR3 length: 16 amino acids. CDR3 nucleotide sequence: TGTGCCAGCAGTTTACTGGGGCGGGACAGGGGACAGCCCCAGCATTTT. It translates to CASSLLGRDRGQPQHF.

This clonotype was observed at least ten times. A library prepared for alpha chains yielded this beta chain as an off-target read; its size is of little meaning. The chain is built from TRBV9 and TRBJ2-1; 11 bases align to TRBD1. This CDR3 is built from 15 residues. From germline, CDR1 is SGDLS and CDR2 YYNGEE. Germline trimming cut 2 bases from V and 6 bases from J; bases unmatched to any gene: 4. The CDR3 spells CASSVFGTGGNEQFF. CDR3 nucleotides: TGTGCCAGCAGCGTTTTCGGGACAGGGGGCAATGAGCAGTTCTTC.

The table lists this clonotype with many counts. Found in a library prepared for alpha chains, this beta chain is an off-target read, and its abundance has little meaning. The chain employs TRBV11-1 and TRBJ2-5; the D call may be TRBD1 or TRBD2 (6 bases each). Germline V lookup: CDR1 SGHAT, CDR2 FQDESV (reference sequence). The CDR3 totals 15 residues. V was shortened by 0 bases and J by 4 bases, with 12 bases between the two germline ends. CDR3 DNA sequence: TGTGCCAGCAGCTTAGCAGGGGGGACTTCAGAGACCCAGTACTTC. Encoded protein: CASSLAGGTSETQYF.

Turning to this clonotype: A much larger clonotype is one base distant, so this may be a read error. The library was prepared for alpha chains; this beta chain is a stray read, so its frequency means little. The genes are TRBV29-1 and TRBJ1-1; 7 bases are a match to TRBD1. The CDR3 spans 13 residues. V trimming: 6 bases; J trimming: 4 bases; junction bases outside the gene matches: 8. In germline, CDR1 is SQVTM, CDR2 ANQGSEA. The CDR3 here is CSVQGQPTTEAFF. CDR3 coding DNA: TGCAGCGTCCAGGGACAGCCCACCACTGAAGCTTTCTTT.

With regard to this clonotype: This beta chain slipped into a library made for alpha chains as a stray read, so its size is not meaningful. This chain connects TRBV19 to TRBJ1-5; TRBD1 is a possible D gene (6 bases). CDR1 and CDR2 (germline): LNHDA, SQIVND (reference sequence). This CDR3 is 12 amino acids long. V lost 10 bases and J lost 6, with 13 bases in between. The CDR3 bases are TGTGCCACCAGGACAGAGTTTCAGCCCCAGCATTTT. Its protein is CATRTEFQPQHF.

This clonotype has ten or more counts. Because the library targeted alpha chains, this beta chain is an off-target read whose size means little. The chain links TRBV10-3 to TRBJ1-1; tentatively, D is TRBD1 (6 bases). The germline V and J ends were trimmed by 3 bases and 6 bases, with 8 bases remaining between them. The germline gives CDR1 ENHRY, CDR2 SYGVKD. The CDR3 loop spans 12 amino acids. The CDR3 protein is CAISDRGSEAFF. Written as DNA, the CDR3 is TGTGCCATCAGTGACAGGGGATCTGAAGCTTTCTTT.